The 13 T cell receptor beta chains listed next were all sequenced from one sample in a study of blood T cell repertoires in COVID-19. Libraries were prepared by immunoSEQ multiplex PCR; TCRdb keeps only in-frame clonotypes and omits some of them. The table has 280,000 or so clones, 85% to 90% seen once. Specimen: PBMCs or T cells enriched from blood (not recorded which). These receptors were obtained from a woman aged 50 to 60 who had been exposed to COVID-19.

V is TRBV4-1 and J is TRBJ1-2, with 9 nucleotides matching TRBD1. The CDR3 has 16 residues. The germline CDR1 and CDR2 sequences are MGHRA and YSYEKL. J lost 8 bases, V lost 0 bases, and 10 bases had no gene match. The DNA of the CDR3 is TGCGCCAGCAGCCAAGATCAACAGGGGGCGCGATGGGGCTACACCTTC. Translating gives CASSQDQQGARWGYTF.

The CDR3 DNA sequence: TGTGCCAGCAGTACGGACAGCTACGAGCAGTACTTC. Encoded protein: CASSTDSYEQYF. V gene TRBV28 combines with J gene TRBJ2-7; tentatively, D is TRBD1 (6 bases). Trimming shortened V by 5 bases and J by 3 bases, and 8 bases separated the two germline ends. There are 12 residues in the CDR3. Per the germline V gene, CDR1 is MDHEN and CDR2 is SYDVKM.

The DNA of the CDR3 is TGTGCCAGCAGTTTGGACAGTTCCTTCACAGATACGCAGTATTTT. This sequence encodes CASSLDSSFTDTQYF. The gene calls are TRBV28 and TRBJ2-3; TRBD1 might be the D (6 bases). The germline V gene encodes CDR1 MDHEN and CDR2 SYDVKM. With 3 bases removed from V and 2 bases from J, the gap between germline ends came to 12 bases. This CDR3 has 15 amino acids. Combining the CDR3 with reference TRBV28 and TRBJ2-3 gives the whole variable domain DVKVTQSSRYLVKRTGEKVFLECVQDMDHENMFWYRQDPGLGLRLIYFSYDVKMKEKGDIPEGYSVSREKKERFSLILESASTNQTSMYLCASSLDSSFTDTQYFGPGTRLTVL.

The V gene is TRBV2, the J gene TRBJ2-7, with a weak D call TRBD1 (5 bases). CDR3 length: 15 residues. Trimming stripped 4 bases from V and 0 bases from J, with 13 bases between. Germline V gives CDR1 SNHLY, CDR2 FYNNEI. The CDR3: CASSVDTALSYEQYF. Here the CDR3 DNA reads TGTGCCAGCAGTGTGGACACTGCTCTCTCCTACGAGCAGTACTTC.

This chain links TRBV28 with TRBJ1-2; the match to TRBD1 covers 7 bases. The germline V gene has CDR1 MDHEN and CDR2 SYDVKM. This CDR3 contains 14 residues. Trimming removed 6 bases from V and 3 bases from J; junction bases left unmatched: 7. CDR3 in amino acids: CASRSGQLDYGYTF. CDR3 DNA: TGTGCCAGCAGATCGGGACAGCTTGACTATGGCTACACCTTC.

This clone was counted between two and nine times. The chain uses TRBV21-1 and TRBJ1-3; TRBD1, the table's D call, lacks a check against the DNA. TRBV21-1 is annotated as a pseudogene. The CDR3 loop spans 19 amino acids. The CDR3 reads CASSKEGQGISVSGNTIYF. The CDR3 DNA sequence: TGTGCCAGCAGCAAAGAAGGGCAGGGAATATCAGTCTCTGGAAACACCATATATTTT.

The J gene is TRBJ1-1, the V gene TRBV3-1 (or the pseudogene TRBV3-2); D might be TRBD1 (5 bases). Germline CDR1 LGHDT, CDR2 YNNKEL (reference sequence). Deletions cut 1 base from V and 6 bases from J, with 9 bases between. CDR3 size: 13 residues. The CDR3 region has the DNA TGTGCCAGCAGCCAAGTTGGGGGGGCTGAAGCTTTCTTT. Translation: CASSQVGGAEAFF.

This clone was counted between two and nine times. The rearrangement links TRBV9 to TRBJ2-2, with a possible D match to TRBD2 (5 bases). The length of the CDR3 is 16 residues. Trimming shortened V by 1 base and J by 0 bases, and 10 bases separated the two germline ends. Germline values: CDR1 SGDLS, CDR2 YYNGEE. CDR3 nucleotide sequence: TGTGCCAGCAGCGTATCGGTAGCGACGAACACCGGGGAGCTGTTTTTT. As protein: CASSVSVATNTGELFF.

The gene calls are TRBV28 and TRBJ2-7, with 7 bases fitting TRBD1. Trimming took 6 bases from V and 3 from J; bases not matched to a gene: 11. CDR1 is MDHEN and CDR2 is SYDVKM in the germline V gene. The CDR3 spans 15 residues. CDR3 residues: CASSGGTAPLYEQYF. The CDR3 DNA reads TGTGCCAGCAGCGGTGGGACAGCACCACTCTACGAGCAGTACTTC.

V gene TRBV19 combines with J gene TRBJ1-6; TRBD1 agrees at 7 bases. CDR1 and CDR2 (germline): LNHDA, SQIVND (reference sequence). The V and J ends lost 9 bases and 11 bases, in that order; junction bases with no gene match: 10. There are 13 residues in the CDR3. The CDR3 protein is CASNDRAPTPLHF. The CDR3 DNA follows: TGTGCCAGCAATGACAGGGCCCCGACACCCCTCCACTTT.

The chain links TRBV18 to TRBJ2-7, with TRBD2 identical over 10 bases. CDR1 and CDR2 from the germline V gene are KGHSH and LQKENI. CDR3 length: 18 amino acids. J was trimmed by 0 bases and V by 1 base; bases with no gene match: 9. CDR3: CASSPQGLSGGSSYEQYF. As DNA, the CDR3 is TGTGCCAGCTCACCACAGGGACTTAGCGGGGGGAGCTCCTACGAGCAGTACTTC.

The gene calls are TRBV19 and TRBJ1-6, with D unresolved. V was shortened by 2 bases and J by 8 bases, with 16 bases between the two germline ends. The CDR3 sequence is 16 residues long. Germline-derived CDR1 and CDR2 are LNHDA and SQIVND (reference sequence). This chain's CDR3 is CASSIQIPRLDSPLHF. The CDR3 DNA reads TGTGCCAGTAGTATACAGATACCCCGCTTGGATTCACCCCTCCACTTT.

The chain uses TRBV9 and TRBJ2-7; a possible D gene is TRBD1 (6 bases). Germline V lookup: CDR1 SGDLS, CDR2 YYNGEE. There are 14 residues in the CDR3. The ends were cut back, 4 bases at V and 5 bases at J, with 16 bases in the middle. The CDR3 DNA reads TGTGCCAGCAGCTTCGGACAGACTCGGGACGAGCAGTACTTC. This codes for CASSFGQTRDEQYF.